A single sample is the source of the 22 T cell receptor beta chains below, sequenced in a study of response to subunit inactivated influenza vaccine. TCRdb re-called the RT-PCR reads with MiXCR, one entry per CDR3 protein. The sample includes some 550,000 distinct CDR3 sequences, under 30% of them seen just once. This sample also belongs to another study, concerning T cells expressing NK-cell markers. Per that paper: Making the TCR beta cDNA relied on 5'RACE template switching with UMIs.

This specimen consisted of CD4+ T cells sorted from PBMCs, obtained 11 to 12 days after vaccination. The origin of the receptors is a middle-aged man who received an inactivated influenza vaccine.

The V call is TRBV24-1, the J call TRBJ2-1; the match to TRBD2 covers 7 bases. The CDR3 loop spans 14 amino acids. Germline-derived CDR1 and CDR2 are KGHDR and SFDVKD. The junction had 2 bases not matched to a gene; V was cut back by 3 bases and J by 4 bases. CDR3 amino acids: CATSDGGGYNEQFF. CDR3 bases: TGTGCCACCAGTGATGGCGGGGGTTACAATGAGCAGTTCTTC.

The rearrangement uses TRBV18 and TRBJ1-6; D unresolved. This CDR3 region has 15 residues. CDR1 and CDR2 from the germline V gene are KGHSH and LQKENI. The germline V and J ends were trimmed by 2 bases and 0 bases, with 5 bases remaining between them. CDR3 protein: CASSPWGSYNSPLHF. The CDR3 DNA reads TGTGCCAGCTCACCATGGGGCTCCTATAATTCACCCCTCCACTTT.

The chain employs TRBV7-9 and TRBJ2-1; no clear D gene. The CDR3 loop spans 12 amino acids. Trimming pared 4 bases from V and 10 bases from J, leaving 11 bases between. Per the germline V gene, CDR1 is SEHNR and CDR2 is FQNEAQ (reference sequence). In DNA form, the CDR3 reads TGTGCCAGCAGCTCCGGATATAAGGAGCAGTTCTTC. Amino acids: CASSSGYKEQFF.

This clonotype appeared once. The rearrangement links TRBV7-9 to TRBJ2-3; D is unclear. The V end lost 5 bases, the J end lost 0 bases, and 12 bases lay between the germline ends. Per the germline V gene, CDR1 is SEHNR and CDR2 is FQNEAQ (reference sequence). The CDR3 sequence is 15 residues long. The CDR3 coding sequence is TGTGCCAGCAGCCCGACGTATACTAGCACAGATACGCAGTATTTT. Its protein is CASSPTYTSTDTQYF.

The rearrangement joins TRBV3-1 to TRBJ2-3; possibly TRBD2 for D (5 bases). The CDR3 totals 18 residues. Per germline, CDR1 LGHDT and CDR2 YNNKEL (reference sequence). Trimming took off 2 bases at V and 2 bases at J, with 20 bases between the two ends. The CDR3 loop reads CASSQSPTWRAFTDTQYF. The CDR3, as DNA: TGTGCCAGCAGCCAAAGCCCCACCTGGCGGGCATTCACAGATACGCAGTATTTT.

This clonotype was seen a handful of times. The rearrangement uses TRBV20-1 and TRBJ1-4; D not resolved. This CDR3 spans 14 amino acids. CDR1 and CDR2 from the germline V gene are DFQATT and SNEGSKA (reference sequence). V was trimmed by 3 bases and J by 2 bases, leaving 10 bases between them. As DNA, the CDR3 is TGCAGTGCTAGGAAGATTGCGACTAATGAAAAACTGTTTTTT. Its protein is CSARKIATNEKLFF.

The chain has TRBV29-1 and TRBJ1-1; 7 bases agree with TRBD1. There are 15 residues in the CDR3. Trimming took 4 bases from V and 4 from J; bases not matched to a gene: 12. Germline values: CDR1 SQVTM, CDR2 ANQGSEA. The CDR3 DNA is TGCAGCGTTGTCCCTATACAGGGGCTTAGCACTGAAGCTTTCTTT. It is translated as CSVVPIQGLSTEAFF.

This chain uses TRBV27 with TRBJ1-3, with TRBD1 as a possible D gene (5 bases). The germline gives CDR1 MNHEY, CDR2 SMNVEV (reference sequence). This CDR3 region has 17 residues. Deletions cut 5 bases from V and 1 base from J, with 18 bases between. CDR3: CASSPSTLGTSGNTIYF. CDR3 coding DNA: TGTGCCAGCAGTCCCTCTACCCTGGGGACTTCTGGAAACACCATATATTTT.

This chain links TRBV20-1 with TRBJ2-1, with no clear D. Germline V gene sequence: CDR1 DFQATT, CDR2 SNEGSKA (reference sequence). Trimming took 0 bases from V and 6 from J, leaving 9 bases between them. The CDR3 is 13 amino acids. The CDR3 here is CSARDLLVNEQFF. CDR3 in DNA: TGCAGTGCTAGAGATCTTTTGGTCAATGAGCAGTTCTTC.

Ten or more counts support this clonotype. J is TRBJ2-3 and V is TRBV11-2; no firm D call. Trimming shortened V by 6 bases and J by 1 base, and 5 bases separated the two germline ends. The CDR3 contains 12 residues. The germline CDR1 and CDR2 sequences are SGHAT and FQNNGV. The CDR3 DNA reads TGTGCCAGCAGAGAGGGCACAGATACGCAGTATTTT. Its translation is CASREGTDTQYF.

V and J are TRBV5-1 and TRBJ2-5; 8 bases line up with TRBD1. The CDR3 is 16 residues long. Per germline, CDR1 SGHRS and CDR2 YFSETQ. Losses at the gene ends were 5 bases for V and 4 bases for J; bases not matched to a gene: 13. The CDR3 DNA sequence: TGCGCCAGCAGGGCTGTTGGCGACAGGGGAATAGAGACCCAGTACTTC. Translation gives CASRAVGDRGIETQYF.

The chain is built from TRBV7-8 and TRBJ2-1, with 10 bases aligning to TRBD2. Germline V gives CDR1 SGHVS, CDR2 FQNEAQ. The CDR3 consists of 18 residues. The junction had 7 bases not matched to a gene; V was cut back by 1 base and J by 1 base. The CDR3 protein is CASSLVSLLAGSYNEQFF. The CDR3 coding sequence is TGTGCCAGCAGCTTAGTTTCGTTACTAGCGGGATCCTACAATGAGCAGTTCTTC.

This clonotype has at least ten counts. V usage is TRBV7-2 and J usage is TRBJ2-1; maybe TRBD2 (5 bases). This CDR3 comprises 14 residues. Germline values: CDR1 SGHTA, CDR2 FQGNSA. V shed 1 base and J shed 4 bases, with 8 bases lying between them. CDR3 sequence: CASSLGTEYNEQFF. Here the CDR3 DNA reads TGTGCCAGCAGCTTAGGGACTGAGTACAATGAGCAGTTCTTC. Full variable domain (missing parts from reference TRBV7-2 and TRBJ2-1): GAGVSQSPSNKVTEKGKDVELRCDPISGHTALYWYRQSLGQGLEFLIYFQGNSAPDKSGLPSDRFSAERTGGSVSTLTIQRTQQEDSAVYLCASSLGTEYNEQFFGPGTRLTVL.

The V call is TRBV27, the J call TRBJ1-3; TRBD1 aligns across 7 bases. J lost 0 bases, V lost 6 bases, and 5 bases had no gene match. Germline values: CDR1 MNHEY, CDR2 SMNVEV (reference sequence). CDR3 size: 15 residues. CDR3: CASSPDRASGNTIYF. CDR3 nucleotide sequence: TGTGCCAGCAGCCCAGACAGGGCCTCTGGAAACACCATATATTTT.

The J gene is TRBJ2-3, the V gene TRBV10-3; D is unresolved. This CDR3 contains 12 residues. Germline values: CDR1 ENHRY, CDR2 SYGVKD. Trimming removed 7 bases from V and 2 bases from J, with 7 bases in between. CDR3 loop: CAITDFTDTQYF. The CDR3 nucleotides read TGTGCCATCACCGACTTCACAGATACGCAGTATTTT.

This clonotype was seen only a few times. This CDR3 is CASSQDLGTNQPQHF. CDR3 coding DNA: TGCGCCAGCAGCCAAGATCTCGGGACAAATCAGCCCCAGCATTTT. The chain links TRBV4-3 to TRBJ1-5; weak D call: TRBD1 (6 bases). Deletions cut 0 bases from V and 4 bases from J, with 10 bases between. The CDR3 spans 15 residues. CDR1 and CDR2 from the germline V gene are LGHNA and YSLEER.

The V gene is TRBV10-3, the J gene TRBJ1-5; D unclear. Germline V lookup: CDR1 ENHRY, CDR2 SYGVKD. The CDR3 spans 14 residues. The V and J ends lost 10 bases and 4 bases respectively, with 17 bases between them. The CDR3 is CATMGDTTNQPQHF. In nucleotides, the CDR3 is TGTGCCACAATGGGAGACACGACTAATCAGCCCCAGCATTTT.

This clonotype showed up many times. The chain links TRBV20-1 to TRBJ2-7, with a weak D call TRBD2 (5 bases). Germline values: CDR1 DFQATT, CDR2 SNEGSKA (reference sequence). The CDR3 is 16 residues long. V dropped 3 bases and J dropped 4 bases, with 22 bases sitting between them. DNA for the CDR3: TGCAGTGCTAGCGTCCTAGCAAGATTCCCTTTTTACGAGCAGTACTTC. It is translated as CSASVLARFPFYEQYF.

The chain carries TRBV2 and TRBJ2-1; tentatively, D is TRBD1 or TRBD2 (5 bases each). Trimming took 5 bases from V and 7 from J, leaving 12 bases between them. The CDR3 spans 13 residues. Germline assignment: CDR1 SNHLY and CDR2 FYNNEI. The CDR3 spells CASSQGWGNEQFF. As DNA, the CDR3 is TGTGCCAGCAGTCAAGGTTGGGGGAATGAGCAGTTCTTC.

The chain is built from TRBV11-3 and TRBJ1-5; D is undetermined. The CDR3 totals 16 residues. V was trimmed by 1 base and J by 0 bases, leaving 10 bases between them. Germline V gives CDR1 SGHNT, CDR2 YENEEA. Here the CDR3 DNA reads TGTGCCAGCAGCTTAGGCGGCAGACATAGCAATCAGCCCCAGCATTTT. Its protein product is CASSLGGRHSNQPQHF.

This clonotype was seen only a few times. The V gene is TRBV7-8, the J gene TRBJ2-1; 13 nucleotides match TRBD2. Germline V gene data show CDR1 as SGHVS and CDR2 as FQNEAQ. This CDR3 contains 18 residues. Trimming removed 7 bases from V and 3 bases from J; junction bases left unmatched: 12. The chain's CDR3 is CASMTPLGTSGVYNEQFF. DNA of the CDR3: TGTGCCAGCATGACTCCTCTTGGGACTAGCGGGGTCTACAATGAGCAGTTCTTC.

The chain has TRBV6-2 or TRBV6-3 and TRBJ2-7; the match to TRBD1 covers 9 bases. Germline trimming cut 6 bases from V and 0 bases from J; bases unmatched to any gene: 6. The germline V gene has CDR1 MNHEY and CDR2 SVGEGT. This CDR3 is built from 15 residues. CDR3 DNA sequence: TGTGCCAGCAGAAACGACAGGGGGGGCTCCTACGAGCAGTACTTC. Its protein is CASRNDRGGSYEQYF.